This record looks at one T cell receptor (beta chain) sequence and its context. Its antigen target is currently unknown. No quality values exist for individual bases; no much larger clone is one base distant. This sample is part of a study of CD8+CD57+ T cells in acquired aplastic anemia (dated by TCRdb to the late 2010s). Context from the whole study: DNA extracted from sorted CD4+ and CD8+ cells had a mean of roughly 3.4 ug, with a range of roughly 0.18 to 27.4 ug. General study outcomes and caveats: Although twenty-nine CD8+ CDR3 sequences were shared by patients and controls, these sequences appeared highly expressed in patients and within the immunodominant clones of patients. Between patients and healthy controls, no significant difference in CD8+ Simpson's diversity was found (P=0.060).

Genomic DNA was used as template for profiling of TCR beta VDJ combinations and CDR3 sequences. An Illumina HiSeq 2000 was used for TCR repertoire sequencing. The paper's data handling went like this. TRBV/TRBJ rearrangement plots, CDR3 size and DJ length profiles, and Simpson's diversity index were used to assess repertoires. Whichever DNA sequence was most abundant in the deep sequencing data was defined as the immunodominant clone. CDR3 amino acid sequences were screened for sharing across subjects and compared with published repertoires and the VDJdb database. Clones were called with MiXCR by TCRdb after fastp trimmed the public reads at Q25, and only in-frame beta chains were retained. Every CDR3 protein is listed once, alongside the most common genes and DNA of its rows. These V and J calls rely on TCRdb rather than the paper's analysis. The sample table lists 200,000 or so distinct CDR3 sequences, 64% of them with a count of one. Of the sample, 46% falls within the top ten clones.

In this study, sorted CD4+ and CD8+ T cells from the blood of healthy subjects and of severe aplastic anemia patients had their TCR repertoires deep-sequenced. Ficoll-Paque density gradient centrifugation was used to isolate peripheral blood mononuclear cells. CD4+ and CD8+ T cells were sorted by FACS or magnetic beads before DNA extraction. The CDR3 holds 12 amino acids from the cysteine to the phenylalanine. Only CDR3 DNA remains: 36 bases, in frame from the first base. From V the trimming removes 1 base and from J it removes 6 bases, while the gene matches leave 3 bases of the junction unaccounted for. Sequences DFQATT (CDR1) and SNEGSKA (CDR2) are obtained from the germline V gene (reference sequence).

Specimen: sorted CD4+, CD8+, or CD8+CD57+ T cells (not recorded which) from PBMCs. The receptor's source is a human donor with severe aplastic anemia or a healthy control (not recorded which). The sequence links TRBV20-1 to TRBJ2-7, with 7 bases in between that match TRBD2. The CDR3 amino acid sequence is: CSARVAGAEQYF. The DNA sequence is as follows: TGCAGTGCTAGAGTCGCGGGAGCCGAGCAGTACTTC.